The 29 T cell receptor beta chains given below trace back to one sample, sequenced in a study of blood T cell repertoires in COVID-19. Profiling relied on immunoSEQ multiplex PCR, and the TCRdb table lists in-frame clones only, not all of them. The table lists 6,000 to 6,500 clones, around 91% of them singletons. The sample consisted of peripheral blood. Receptor source: a human donor in a cohort sampled during active COVID-19.

CDR3 coding DNA: TGTGCCAGCTCACCAGGAGACAGGGGGGATTCCAATGAGCAGTTCTTC. Translating it yields CASSPGDRGDSNEQFF. The chain employs TRBV18 and TRBJ2-1, with 9 bases identical to TRBD1. V lost 2 bases to trimming and J lost 6 bases; unmatched junction nucleotides: 8. Germline loops: CDR1 KGHSH, CDR2 LQKENI. This CDR3 spans 16 amino acids.

This clone has only a few counts. V gene TRBV11-1 combines with J gene TRBJ2-3; 9 bases fit TRBD1. The V gene end was trimmed by 6 bases and the J gene end by 3 bases; junction bases not matched to a gene: 7. This CDR3 contains 15 residues. Germline-derived CDR1 and CDR2 are SGHAT and FQDESV (reference sequence). CDR3 protein: CASRSMTGGTDTQYF. The DNA for the CDR3 is TGTGCCAGCAGATCCATGACAGGGGGGACAGATACGCAGTATTTT.

The chain is built from TRBV6-5 and TRBJ2-3; D is ambiguous. The germline gives CDR1 MNHEY, CDR2 SVGAGI. The CDR3 consists of 12 residues. Trimming stripped 5 bases from V and 0 bases from J, with 3 bases between. CDR3 nucleotides: TGTGCCAGCAGTCCTAGCACAGATACGCAGTATTTT. This sequence encodes CASSPSTDTQYF.

CDR3 nucleotide sequence: TGTGCCAGCAGCTTAGTCCAGAACCAGCCCCAGCATTTT. It codes for CASSLVQNQPQHF. The chain employs TRBV7-2 and TRBJ1-5; D is uncertain. Trimming cost V 1 base and J 7 bases, with 8 bases left between them. Germline V gives CDR1 SGHTA, CDR2 FQGNSA. CDR3 length: 13 residues.

The chain carries TRBV18 and TRBJ1-2, with TRBD1 matching over 7 bases. V lost 0 bases to trimming and J lost 4 bases; unmatched junction nucleotides: 2. Per germline, CDR1 KGHSH and CDR2 LQKENI. This CDR3 contains 14 residues. The CDR3 DNA reads as TGTGCCAGCTCACCACCGGGACAGTCCTATGGCTACACCTTC. It specifies CASSPPGQSYGYTF.

This chain connects TRBV10-1 to TRBJ2-1; the D is unclear. The CDR3 runs 16 residues. Per the germline V gene, CDR1 is WNHNN and CDR2 is SYGVQD (reference sequence). The V end was cut by 4 bases, the J end by 0 bases, with 13 bases between. This CDR3 is CASSVLVRHSYNEQFF. CDR3 DNA: TGCGCCAGCAGTGTTTTGGTGCGCCACTCCTACAATGAGCAGTTCTTC.

The J gene is TRBJ2-1, the V gene TRBV29-1; TRBD2 matches at 8 bases. CDR1 SQVTM and CDR2 ANQGSEA come from the germline V gene. The V segment lost 3 bases and the J segment 7 bases; nucleotides outside the gene matches: 8. The CDR3 is 14 amino acids. The CDR3 protein is CSVDWREDLNEQFF. The CDR3 DNA reads as TGCAGCGTTGATTGGCGGGAGGACTTAAATGAGCAGTTCTTC.

A word on this clone: The identical CDR3 is also encoded by other nucleotide sequences in the sample. This chain joins TRBV6-5 and TRBJ1-1, with TRBD1 matching over 8 bases. Germline trimming cut 5 bases from V and 4 bases from J; bases unmatched to any gene: 3. Looked up from germline, CDR1 is MNHEY and CDR2 is SVGAGI. The CDR3 has 13 amino acids. CDR3 amino acids: CASSPTGVTEAFF. The CDR3, as DNA: TGTGCCAGCAGTCCGACAGGGGTCACTGAAGCTTTCTTT.

V and J are TRBV19 and TRBJ1-3; D is ambiguous. There are 15 residues in the CDR3. Germline V gene data show CDR1 as LNHDA and CDR2 as SQIVND (reference sequence). The V end lost 5 bases, the J end lost 0 bases, and 11 bases lay between the germline ends. The DNA for the CDR3 is TGTGCCAGTAGTGACTTGGGAGCCTCTGGAAACACCATATATTTT. Translation gives CASSDLGASGNTIYF.

The V gene is TRBV4-2, the J gene TRBJ2-2, with D perhaps TRBD2 (6 bases). V was clipped by 0 bases and J by 6 bases, with 11 bases between them. The length of the CDR3 is 15 residues. Looked up from germline, CDR1 is LGHNA and CDR2 is YNFKEQ. The CDR3 loop is CASSQERGAPGELFF. Here the CDR3 DNA reads TGTGCCAGCAGCCAAGAACGCGGGGCGCCCGGGGAGCTGTTTTTT.

The CDR3 coding sequence is TGTGCCAGTAGAGCCTGGGGGGGTCCGGGCTACAATGAGCAGTTCTTC. Translating gives CASRAWGGPGYNEQFF. V and J are TRBV19 and TRBJ2-1; 7 bases map to TRBD2. V dropped 6 bases and J dropped 3; count of bases not matched to a gene: 11. The CDR3 length is 16 residues. Germline V gene lookup returns CDR1 LNHDA and CDR2 SQIVND (reference sequence). The whole variable domain, remainder taken from reference TRBV19 and TRBJ2-1, is DGGITQSPKYLFRKEGQNVTLSCEQNLNHDAMYWYRQDPGQGLRLIYYSQIVNDFQKGDIAEGYSVSREKKESFPLTVTSAQKNPTAFYLCASRAWGGPGYNEQFFGPGTRLTVL.

J is TRBJ2-7 and V is TRBV10-3, with TRBD1 matching 7 bases. The CDR3 length is 13 residues. V dropped 10 bases and J dropped 0; count of bases not matched to a gene: 6. The germline CDR1 and CDR2 sequences are ENHRY and SYGVKD. The CDR3 spells CATLGTDSYEQYF. The CDR3 bases are TGTGCCACCCTTGGGACAGACTCCTACGAGCAGTACTTC.

The CDR3 is CARSLREDGTEYNEQFF. The DNA for the CDR3 is TGTGCCAGAAGCTTGAGGGAGGATGGGACAGAGTACAATGAGCAGTTCTTC. The chain has TRBV5-3 and TRBJ2-1; maybe TRBD1 (7 bases). TRBV5-3 is an ORF, and what it does is uncertain. The CDR3 is made up of 17 amino acids. V dropped 1 base and J dropped 4 bases, with 18 bases sitting between them.

The chain carries TRBV27 and TRBJ2-7; D is possibly TRBD2 (6 bases). V was trimmed by 6 bases and J by 0 bases, leaving 15 bases between them. In germline, CDR1 is MNHEY, CDR2 SMNVEV (reference sequence). The length of the CDR3 is 15 residues. For the CDR3, the DNA is TGTGCCAGCAGCAACTCGGGACTTAGCTCCTACGAGCAGTACTTC. Protein: CASSNSGLSSYEQYF.

This clone came up once. The gene calls are TRBV19 and TRBJ2-2, with D possibly matching TRBD1 (6 bases). CDR1 is LNHDA and CDR2 is SQIVND in the germline V gene (reference sequence). V was shortened by 4 bases and J by 6 bases, with 12 bases between the two germline ends. The CDR3 is 14 amino acids. The CDR3 sequence is CASSRQGLSGELFF. The CDR3, as DNA: TGTGCCAGTAGTAGGCAGGGGTTATCCGGGGAGCTGTTTTTT.

The V and J genes are TRBV6-5 and TRBJ2-1; TRBD2 matches 9 bases. The V gene's germline CDR1 is MNHEY and CDR2 SVGAGI. CDR3 length: 15 amino acids. V shed 2 bases and J 8 bases; nucleotides not matched to a gene: 7. As DNA, the CDR3 is TGTGCCAGCAGTTACGGCGGGAGGGCCTCGGATGAGCAGTTCTTC. Encoded protein: CASSYGGRASDEQFF.

The chain uses TRBV7-2 and TRBJ2-5, with 10 bases that match TRBD2. J was trimmed by 4 bases and V by 6 bases; bases with no gene match: 11. Germline CDR1 is SGHTA and CDR2 is FQGNSA. The CDR3 loop spans 16 amino acids. In nucleotides, the CDR3 is TGTGCCAGCAGGAGAGCTAGCGGGAGCGCCGGAGAGACCCAGTACTTC. Translation gives CASRRASGSAGETQYF.

The rearrangement joins TRBV7-2 to TRBJ1-1, with D possibly matching TRBD1 (6 bases). The V gene lost 1 base and the J gene lost 0 bases, with 15 bases spanning the gap. The CDR3 consists of 17 residues. Germline values: CDR1 SGHTA, CDR2 FQGNSA. CDR3 sequence: CASSLVWSGALNTEAFF. In nucleotides, the CDR3 is TGTGCCAGCAGCTTAGTGTGGTCAGGGGCCTTGAACACTGAAGCTTTCTTT.

This clone appeared once. The chain employs TRBV18 and TRBJ2-4; D not resolved. The germline CDR1 and CDR2 sequences are KGHSH and LQKENI. The germline V and J ends were trimmed by 3 bases and 4 bases, with 16 bases remaining between them. This CDR3 is 16 amino acids long. CDR3 region: CASSPRFTESKNIQYF. In DNA form, the CDR3 reads TGTGCCAGCTCACCTAGATTCACGGAGTCTAAAAACATTCAGTACTTC.

Only a few counts were recorded for this clone. The CDR3 DNA sequence: TGTGCCAGCAGTTATTCAACCAACCGGAGGGGGCTTATCTACGAGCAGTACTTC. It codes for CASSYSTNRRGLIYEQYF. The rearrangement links TRBV6-2 or TRBV6-3 to TRBJ2-7, with D possibly matching TRBD1 (7 bases). The CDR3 covers 18 residues. Germline CDR1 MNHEY, CDR2 SVGEGT. The V end was cut by 3 bases, the J end by 3 bases, with 24 bases between.

The rearrangement uses TRBV12-3 or TRBV12-4 and TRBJ2-7; D is possibly TRBD2 (6 bases). The CDR3 is 11 residues long. V lost 7 bases and J lost 6, with 10 bases in between. CDR3 sequence: CASTRGSEQYF. CDR3 DNA sequence: TGTGCCAGCACCCGGGGGAGCGAGCAGTACTTC.

V gene TRBV6-5 combines with J gene TRBJ1-5; D is uncertain. The V end was cut by 7 bases, the J end by 0 bases, with 13 bases between. Per germline, CDR1 MNHEY and CDR2 SVGAGI. There are 15 residues in the CDR3. CDR3 sequence reads: CASNEGDNSNQPQHF. The CDR3 nucleotides read TGTGCCAGCAACGAAGGAGATAATAGCAATCAGCCCCAGCATTTT.

This CDR3 is CASSLSTKGNEQFF. Written as DNA, the CDR3 is TGTGCCAGCAGCTTATCCACTAAGGGGAATGAGCAGTTCTTC. The chain links TRBV7-3 to TRBJ2-1, with D perhaps matching TRBD1 (5 bases). Germline assignment: CDR1 SGHTA and CDR2 FQGTGA. The V end was cut by 2 bases, the J end by 7 bases, with 12 bases between. The length of the CDR3 is 14 residues.

The rearrangement joins TRBV10-3 to TRBJ1-2; 8 positions match TRBD1. V shed 4 bases, J shed 4 bases, and the junction held 5 bases outside the gene matches. CDR1 and CDR2 (germline): ENHRY, SYGVKD. The CDR3 spans 14 residues. The CDR3 nucleotides are TGTGCCATCAGTGCAGGGGGCGAACTCTATGGCTACACCTTC. Translated, it gives CAISAGGELYGYTF.

J is TRBJ2-7 and V is TRBV25-1; D unresolved. V lost 3 bases to trimming and J lost 6 bases, with 6 bases between them. This CDR3 has 11 amino acids. Germline-derived CDR1 and CDR2 are MGHDK and SYGVNS. CDR3 DNA sequence: TGTGCCAGCAGTGAGTTCGGCGAGCAGTACTTC. It translates to CASSEFGEQYF.

The chain is built from TRBV6-2 or TRBV6-3 and TRBJ2-2, with 12 bases identical to TRBD2. J gave up 3 bases and V 2 bases, and 7 bases lay outside the gene matches. The germline gives CDR1 MNHEY, CDR2 SVGEGT. The CDR3 totals 18 residues. DNA of the CDR3: TGTGCCAGCAGTTACCTAGCGGGAGGGCCTCGGGACACCGGGGAGCTGTTTTTT. It yields the protein CASSYLAGGPRDTGELFF.

This clone was observed a single time. This sequence joins TRBV7-9 and TRBJ2-7, with D perhaps TRBD2 (5 bases). The length of the CDR3 is 13 residues. Germline CDR1 SEHNR, CDR2 FQNEAQ (reference sequence). Trimming shortened V by 5 bases and J by 2 bases, and 10 bases separated the two germline ends. DNA of the CDR3: TGTGCCAGCAGCCCCCTAGCACCCTACGAGCAGTACTTC. This encodes CASSPLAPYEQYF.

This clone appeared a few times. The chain joins TRBV6-5 to TRBJ2-7, with TRBD1 as a possible D gene (5 bases). Trimming stripped 0 bases from V and 0 bases from J, with 9 bases between. The CDR3 runs to 15 residues. Germline lookup yields CDR1 MNHEY and CDR2 SVGAGI. The CDR3 DNA sequence: TGTGCCAGCAGTTACTCGACAGATCCCTCCTACGAGCAGTACTTC. Translation: CASSYSTDPSYEQYF.

The chain links TRBV5-4 to TRBJ2-1; D may be TRBD2 (5 bases). CDR1 and CDR2 (germline): SGHNT, YYREEE (reference sequence). Trimming took off 4 bases at V and 4 bases at J, with 9 bases between the two ends. The CDR3 runs to 13 residues. DNA for the CDR3: TGTGCCAGCAGCGAGGGCCCTTACAATGAGCAGTTCTTC. It is translated as CASSEGPYNEQFF.